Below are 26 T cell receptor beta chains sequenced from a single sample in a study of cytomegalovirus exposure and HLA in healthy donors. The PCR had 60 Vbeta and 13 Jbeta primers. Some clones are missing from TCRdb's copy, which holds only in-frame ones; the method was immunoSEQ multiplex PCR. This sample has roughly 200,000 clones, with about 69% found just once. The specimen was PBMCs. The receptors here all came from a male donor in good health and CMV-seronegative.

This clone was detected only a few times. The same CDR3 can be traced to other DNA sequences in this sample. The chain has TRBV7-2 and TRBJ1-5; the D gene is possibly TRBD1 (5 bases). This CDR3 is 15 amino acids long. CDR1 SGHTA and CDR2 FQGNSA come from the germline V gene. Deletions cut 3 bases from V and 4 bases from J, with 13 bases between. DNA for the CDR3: TGTGCCAGCAGCTTGGGGGGGGTCTCGAATCAGCCCCAGCATTTT. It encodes CASSLGGVSNQPQHF.

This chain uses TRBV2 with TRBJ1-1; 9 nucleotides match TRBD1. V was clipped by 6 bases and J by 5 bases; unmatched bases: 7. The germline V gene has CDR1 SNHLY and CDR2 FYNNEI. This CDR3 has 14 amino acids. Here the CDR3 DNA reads TGTGCCAGCAGACAGGGGGCCGATGGGACTGAAGCTTTCTTT. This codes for CASRQGADGTEAFF.

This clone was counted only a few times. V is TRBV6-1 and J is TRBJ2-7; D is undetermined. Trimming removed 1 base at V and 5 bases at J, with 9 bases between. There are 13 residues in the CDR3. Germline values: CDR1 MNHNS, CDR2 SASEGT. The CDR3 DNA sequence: TGTGCCAGCAGTGAAGTAGAGGAGAACGAGCAGTACTTC. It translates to CASSEVEENEQYF.

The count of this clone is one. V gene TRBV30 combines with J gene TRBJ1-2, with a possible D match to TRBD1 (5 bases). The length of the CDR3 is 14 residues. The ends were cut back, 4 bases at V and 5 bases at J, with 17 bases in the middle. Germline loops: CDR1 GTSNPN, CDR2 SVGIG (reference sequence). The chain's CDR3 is CAWKPGFPAYGYTF. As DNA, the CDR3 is TGTGCCTGGAAACCAGGGTTCCCGGCGTATGGCTACACCTTC.

The CDR3 region is CASSFQDMNTEAFF. CDR3 DNA: TGCGCCAGCAGCTTCCAAGACATGAACACTGAAGCTTTCTTT. The chain links TRBV5-1 to TRBJ1-1; no reliable D call. V shed 2 bases and J shed 0 bases, with 8 bases lying between them. The CDR3 spans 14 residues. Germline V gene data show CDR1 as SGHRS and CDR2 as YFSETQ.

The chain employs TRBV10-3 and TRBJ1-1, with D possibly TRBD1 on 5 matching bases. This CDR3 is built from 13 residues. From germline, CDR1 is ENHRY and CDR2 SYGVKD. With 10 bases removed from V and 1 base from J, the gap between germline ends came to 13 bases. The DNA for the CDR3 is TGTGCCACCGAACCGGACACGAACACTGAAGCTTTCTTT. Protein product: CATEPDTNTEAFF.

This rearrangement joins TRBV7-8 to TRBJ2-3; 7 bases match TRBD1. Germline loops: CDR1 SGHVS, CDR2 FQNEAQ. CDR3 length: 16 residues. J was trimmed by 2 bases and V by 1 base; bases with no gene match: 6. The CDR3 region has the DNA TGTGCCAGCAGCTTAGTGCCCACAGGGGTCACAGATACGCAGTATTTT. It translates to CASSLVPTGVTDTQYF.

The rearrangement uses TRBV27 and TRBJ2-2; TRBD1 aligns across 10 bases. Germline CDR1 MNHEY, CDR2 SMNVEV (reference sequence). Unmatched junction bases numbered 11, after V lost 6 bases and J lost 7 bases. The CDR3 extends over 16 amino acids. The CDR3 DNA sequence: TGTGCCAGCAGCGCGTGGGGACAGGGGTTACTCGGGGAGCTGTTTTTT. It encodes CASSAWGQGLLGELFF.

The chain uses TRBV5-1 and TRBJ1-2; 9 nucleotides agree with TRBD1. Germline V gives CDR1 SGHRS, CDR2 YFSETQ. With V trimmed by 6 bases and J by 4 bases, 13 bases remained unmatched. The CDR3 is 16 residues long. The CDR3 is CASTLGQGRGSYGYTF. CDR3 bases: TGCGCCAGCACTTTGGGACAGGGACGTGGAAGCTATGGCTACACCTTC.

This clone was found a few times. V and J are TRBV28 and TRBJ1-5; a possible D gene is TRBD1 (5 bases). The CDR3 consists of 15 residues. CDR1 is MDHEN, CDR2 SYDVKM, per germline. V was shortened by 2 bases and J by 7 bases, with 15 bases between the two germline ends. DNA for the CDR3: TGTGCCAGCAGTTTAGATTTTACAGGCCTCCAGCCCCAGCATTTT. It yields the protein CASSLDFTGLQPQHF.

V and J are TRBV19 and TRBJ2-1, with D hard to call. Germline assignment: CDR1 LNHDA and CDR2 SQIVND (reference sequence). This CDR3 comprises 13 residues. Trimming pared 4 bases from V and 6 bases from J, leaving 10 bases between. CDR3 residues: CASSTTGLNEQFF. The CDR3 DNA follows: TGTGCCAGTAGTACGACTGGCCTCAATGAGCAGTTCTTC. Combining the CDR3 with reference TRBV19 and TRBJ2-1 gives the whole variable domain DGGITQSPKYLFRKEGQNVTLSCEQNLNHDAMYWYRQDPGQGLRLIYYSQIVNDFQKGDIAEGYSVSREKKESFPLTVTSAQKNPTAFYLCASSTTGLNEQFFGPGTRLTVL.

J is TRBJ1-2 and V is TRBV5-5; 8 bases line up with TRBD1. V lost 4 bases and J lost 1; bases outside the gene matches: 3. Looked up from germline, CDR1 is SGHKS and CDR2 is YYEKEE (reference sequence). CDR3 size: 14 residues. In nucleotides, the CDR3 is TGTGCCAGCAGCGGGACAGGAAATAACTATGGCTACACCTTC. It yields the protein CASSGTGNNYGYTF.

The CDR3: CAWSRLAGLGYNEQFF. CDR3 coding DNA: TGTGCCTGGAGTCGACTAGCTGGGTTGGGGTACAATGAGCAGTTCTTC. The chain has TRBV30 and TRBJ2-1; 7 nucleotides line up with TRBD2. The germline gives CDR1 GTSNPN, CDR2 SVGIG (reference sequence). The trim removed 2 bases at V and 4 bases at J, leaving 11 bases unmatched. CDR3 length: 16 amino acids.

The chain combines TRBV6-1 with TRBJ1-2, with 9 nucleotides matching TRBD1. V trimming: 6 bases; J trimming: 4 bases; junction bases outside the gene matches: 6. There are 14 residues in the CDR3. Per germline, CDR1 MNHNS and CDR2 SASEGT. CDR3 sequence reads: CASRLQGAGYGYTF. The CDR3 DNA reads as TGTGCCAGCAGGCTACAGGGGGCGGGCTATGGCTACACCTTC.

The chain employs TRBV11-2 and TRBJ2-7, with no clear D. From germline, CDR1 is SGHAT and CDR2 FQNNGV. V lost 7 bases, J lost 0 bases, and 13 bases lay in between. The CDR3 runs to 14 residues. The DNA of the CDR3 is TGTGCCAGCATTCTGATCCGGAGCTCCTACGAGCAGTACTTC. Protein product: CASILIRSSYEQYF.

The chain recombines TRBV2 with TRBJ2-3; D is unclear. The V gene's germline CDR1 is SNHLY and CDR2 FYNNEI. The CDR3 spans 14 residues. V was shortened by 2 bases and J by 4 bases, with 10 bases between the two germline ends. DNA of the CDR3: TGTGCCAGCAGTGAAAGATTCCTAGCAGATACGCAGTATTTT. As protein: CASSERFLADTQYF.

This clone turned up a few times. The CDR3 here is CASSQEYTEPGNTIYF. CDR3 DNA: TGTGCCAGCAGCCAGGAATACACAGAGCCTGGAAACACCATATATTTT. The rearrangement links TRBV4-2 to TRBJ1-3; no definite D call. CDR3 length: 16 residues. The germline gives CDR1 LGHNA, CDR2 YNFKEQ. The V gene lost 3 bases and the J gene lost 2 bases, with 14 bases spanning the gap.

CDR3 in DNA: TGTGCCAGCAGTTTGATTACTAGCGGGAGTTTCAATGAGCAGTTCTTC. Its translation: CASSLITSGSFNEQFF. The chain carries TRBV28 and TRBJ2-1; 11 bases fit TRBD2. V lost 3 bases, J lost 6 bases, and 7 bases stayed unmatched. The germline V gene encodes CDR1 MDHEN and CDR2 SYDVKM. The CDR3 has 16 amino acids.

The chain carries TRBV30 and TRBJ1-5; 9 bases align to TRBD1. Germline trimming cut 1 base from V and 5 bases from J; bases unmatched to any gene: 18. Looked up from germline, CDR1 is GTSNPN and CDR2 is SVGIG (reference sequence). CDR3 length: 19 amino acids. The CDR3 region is CAWSGGSGQGTAAHQPQHF. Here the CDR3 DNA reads TGTGCCTGGAGTGGCGGATCGGGACAGGGCACGGCAGCGCATCAGCCCCAGCATTTT.

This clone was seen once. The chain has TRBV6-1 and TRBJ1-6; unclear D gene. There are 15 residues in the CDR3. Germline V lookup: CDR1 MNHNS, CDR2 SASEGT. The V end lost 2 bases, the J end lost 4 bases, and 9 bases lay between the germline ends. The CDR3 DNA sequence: TGTGCCAGCAGTGAAAGCGGGCAGTATAATTCACCCCTCCACTTT. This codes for CASSESGQYNSPLHF.

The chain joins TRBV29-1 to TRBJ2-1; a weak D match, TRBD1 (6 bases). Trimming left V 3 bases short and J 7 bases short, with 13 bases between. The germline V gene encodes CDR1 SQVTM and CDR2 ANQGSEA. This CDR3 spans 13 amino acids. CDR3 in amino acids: CSVDAPQGNEQFF. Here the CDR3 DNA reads TGCAGCGTTGACGCCCCGCAGGGGAATGAGCAGTTCTTC.

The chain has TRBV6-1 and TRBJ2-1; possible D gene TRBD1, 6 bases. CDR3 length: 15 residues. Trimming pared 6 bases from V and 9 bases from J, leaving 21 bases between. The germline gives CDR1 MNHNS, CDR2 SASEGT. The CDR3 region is CASRPGHSPDGEQFF. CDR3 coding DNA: TGTGCCAGCAGGCCGGGACACAGCCCCGACGGTGAGCAGTTCTTC.

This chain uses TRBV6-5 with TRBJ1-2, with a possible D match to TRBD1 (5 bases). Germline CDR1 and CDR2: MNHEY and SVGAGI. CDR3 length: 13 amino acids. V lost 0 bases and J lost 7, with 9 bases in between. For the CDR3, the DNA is TGTGCCAGCAGTTACTCGGGGACTCTTGGCTACACCTTC. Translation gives CASSYSGTLGYTF.

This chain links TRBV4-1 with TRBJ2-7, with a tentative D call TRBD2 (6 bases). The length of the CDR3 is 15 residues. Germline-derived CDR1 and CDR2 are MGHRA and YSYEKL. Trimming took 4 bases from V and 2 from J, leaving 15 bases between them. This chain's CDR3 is CASSREETSTYEQYF. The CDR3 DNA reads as TGCGCCAGCAGCCGGGAGGAGACATCAACCTACGAGCAGTACTTC.

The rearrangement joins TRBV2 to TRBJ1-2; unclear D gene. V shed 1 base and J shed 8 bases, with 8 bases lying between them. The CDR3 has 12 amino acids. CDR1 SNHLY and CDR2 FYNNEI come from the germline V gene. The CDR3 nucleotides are TGTGCCAGCAGTGAAGGGGCGTTCGGCTACACCTTC. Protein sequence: CASSEGAFGYTF. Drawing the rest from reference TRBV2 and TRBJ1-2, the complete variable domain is EPEVTQTPSHQVTQMGQEVILRCVPISNHLYFYWYRQILGQKVEFLVSFYNNEISEKSEIFDDQFSVERPDGSNFTLKIRSTKLEDSAMYFCASSEGAFGYTFGSGTRLTVV.

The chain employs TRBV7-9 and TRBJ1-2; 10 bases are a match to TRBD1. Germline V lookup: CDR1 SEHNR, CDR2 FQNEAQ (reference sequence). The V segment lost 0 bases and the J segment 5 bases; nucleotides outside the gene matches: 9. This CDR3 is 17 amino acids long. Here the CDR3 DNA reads TGTGCCAGCAGCTTAGCGGGAGTTAGACAGGGGGCTTATGGCTACACCTTC. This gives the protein CASSLAGVRQGAYGYTF.